The 28 T cell receptor beta chains listed next were all sequenced from one sample in a study of blood T cells in healthy people across ages. With a J-beta primer mix and a sample-barcoded 5' primer, a second PCR ran about 7 to 11 cycles. One entry per CDR3 protein results from TCRdb running MiXCR on the 5' RACE reads. Of about 1 million distinct CDR3 sequences listed, 35% to 55% are singletons. The sample taken for sequencing was blood. The receptors stem from a woman between 55 and 75 years old in good health.

This chain's CDR3 is CASSFGLGAGGETQYF. CDR3 coding DNA: TGTGCCAGCAGTTTCGGACTCGGGGCAGGGGGGGAGACCCAGTACTTC. This chain connects TRBV12-3 or TRBV12-4 to TRBJ2-5, with D possibly matching TRBD1 (7 bases). Trimming took off 3 bases at V and 5 bases at J, with 19 bases between the two ends. The CDR3 has 16 amino acids.

This rearrangement joins TRBV20-1 to TRBJ2-1, with TRBD1 matching 7 bases. CDR1 is DFQATT and CDR2 is SNEGSKA in the germline V gene (reference sequence). The CDR3 totals 19 residues. The V segment lost 1 base and the J segment 1 base; nucleotides outside the gene matches: 16. CDR3 amino acids: CSARGVGQLRQGSYNEQFF. Here the CDR3 DNA reads TGCAGTGCTAGAGGAGTGGGACAGTTAAGGCAGGGGTCCTACAATGAGCAGTTCTTC.

The table lists this clonotype with a few counts. J is TRBJ2-1 and V is TRBV29-1; D unclear. Trimming removed 7 bases at V and 2 bases at J, with 24 bases between. The CDR3 spans 17 residues. CDR1 SQVTM and CDR2 ANQGSEA come from the germline V gene. CDR3 nucleotides: TGCAGCGCTCCCCCCGGCGGTGCCCCCACCCCCTACAATGAGCAGTTCTTC. Protein sequence: CSAPPGGAPTPYNEQFF.

V and J are TRBV7-9 and TRBJ2-1; 14 nucleotides match TRBD2. CDR3 length equals 16 residues. Losses at the gene ends were 2 bases for V and 8 bases for J; bases not matched to a gene: 5. The germline CDR1 and CDR2 sequences are SEHNR and FQNEAQ (reference sequence). The chain's CDR3 is CASSLPGLAGVYEQFF. CDR3 coding DNA: TGTGCCAGCAGCTTACCGGGACTAGCGGGAGTTTATGAGCAGTTCTTC.

This chain uses TRBV11-2 with TRBJ2-1, with TRBD2 identical over 10 bases. The CDR3 spans 14 residues. The V and J ends lost 2 bases and 12 bases, in that order; junction bases with no gene match: 7. Germline V gives CDR1 SGHAT, CDR2 FQNNGV. The CDR3 nucleotides are TGTGCCAGCAGCTTACAAGCGGGAGGGCCTGGGCAGTTCTTC. It yields the protein CASSLQAGGPGQFF.

As for this clonotype: A read error is possible here, since a much larger clone lies one base away. J is TRBJ2-7 and V is TRBV3-1; 7 nucleotides align to TRBD2. The DNA end is more similar to TRBJ2-5, so the J call may be wrong. The CDR3 consists of 15 residues. CDR1 is LGHDT and CDR2 is YNNKEL in the germline V gene (reference sequence). Written as DNA, the CDR3 is TGTGCCAGCGGCCAAGGGCGGGAGATAAGGGAGACCCAGTACTTC. Amino acids: CASGQGREIRETQYF.

This clonotype has at least ten counts. The CDR3 is CASSQGYGSYEQYF. The CDR3 region has the DNA TGCGCCAGCAGCCAAGGGTACGGATCCTACGAGCAGTACTTC. The V and J genes are TRBV4-1 and TRBJ2-7; no firm D call. Trimming shortened V by 1 base and J by 1 base, and 8 bases separated the two germline ends. CDR1 is MGHRA and CDR2 is YSYEKL in the germline V gene. This CDR3 has 14 residues.

J is TRBJ2-7 and V is TRBV7-8; TRBD2 might be the D (6 bases). The ends were cut back, 1 base at V and 3 bases at J, with 10 bases in the middle. The germline V gene encodes CDR1 SGHVS and CDR2 FQNEAQ. The CDR3 loop spans 14 amino acids. The CDR3 sequence: CASSLEGLNYEQYF. The CDR3 nucleotides are TGTGCCAGCAGCTTAGAGGGACTTAACTACGAGCAGTACTTC.

The chain uses TRBV2 and TRBJ2-3, with D possibly being TRBD2 (6 bases). Trimming removed 6 bases from V and 0 bases from J, with 16 bases in between. The length of the CDR3 is 16 residues. Germline V gene lookup returns CDR1 SNHLY and CDR2 FYNNEI. CDR3 DNA sequence: TGTGCCAGCAGCGGGACTGGCGGATCTAGCACAGATACGCAGTATTTT. This sequence encodes CASSGTGGSSTDTQYF.

CDR3 in amino acids: CASSRDRAKTQYF. CDR3 sequence (DNA): TGTGCCAGCAGTCGGGACAGGGCAAAGACCCAGTACTTC. The rearrangement joins TRBV12-3 or TRBV12-4 to TRBJ2-5, with 9 nucleotides matching TRBD1. The V and J ends lost 5 bases and 6 bases, in that order; junction bases with no gene match: 4. The CDR3 has 13 residues.

This clonotype showed up many times. The CDR3 is CSARDRAGLATNEQFF. The CDR3 nucleotides read TGCAGTGCTAGAGACAGGGCGGGACTAGCCACGAATGAGCAGTTCTTC. The chain combines TRBV20-1 with TRBJ2-1; 9 bases match TRBD2. V lost 0 bases and J lost 7; bases outside the gene matches: 10. This CDR3 is 16 amino acids long. Germline V gives CDR1 DFQATT, CDR2 SNEGSKA (reference sequence).

This clonotype was seen only a few times. This sequence joins TRBV27 and TRBJ2-5, with 7 positions matching TRBD1. Germline CDR1 is MNHEY and CDR2 is SMNVEV (reference sequence). The CDR3 consists of 12 residues. Unmatched junction bases numbered 7, after V lost 8 bases and J lost 7 bases. The CDR3 nucleotides read TGTGCCAGCTCTCGACAGGGCCTGACCCAGTACTTC. This gives the protein CASSRQGLTQYF.

The table lists this clonotype with a few counts. The chain employs TRBV6-1 and TRBJ2-7; 11 nucleotides align to TRBD2. The ends lost 5 bases at V and 2 bases at J; junction bases unmatched: 2. This CDR3 has 14 amino acids. Germline CDR1 and CDR2: MNHNS and SASEGT. CDR3 sequence reads: CASSIAGGPYEQYF. CDR3 bases: TGTGCCAGCAGTATAGCGGGAGGGCCCTACGAGCAGTACTTC.

This rearrangement joins TRBV6-5 to TRBJ1-2; no firm D call. The CDR3 contains 15 residues. The germline V gene has CDR1 MNHEY and CDR2 SVGAGI. V lost 4 bases, J lost 6 bases, and 18 bases lay in between. CDR3 protein: CASSLREGLRNGYTF. In nucleotides, the CDR3 is TGTGCCAGCAGTTTACGTGAGGGCCTGAGGAATGGCTACACCTTC.

The chain has TRBV6-6 and TRBJ2-7; no reliable D call. This CDR3 is built from 12 residues. With 4 bases removed from V and 3 bases from J, the gap between germline ends came to 7 bases. From germline, CDR1 is MNHNY and CDR2 SVGAGI (reference sequence). The CDR3 DNA sequence: TGTGCCAGCAGTTCAGAGAACTACGAGCAGTACTTC. It encodes CASSSENYEQYF.

This clonotype was counted only a few times. V gene TRBV10-3 combines with J gene TRBJ1-1; tentatively, D is TRBD1 (5 bases). The germline V and J ends were trimmed by 5 bases and 11 bases, with 18 bases remaining between them. The CDR3 has 13 amino acids. The germline CDR1 and CDR2 sequences are ENHRY and SYGVKD. This chain's CDR3 is CAISFNRGYTAFF. CDR3 DNA: TGTGCCATCAGTTTCAACCGGGGGTACACTGCTTTCTTT.

V and J are TRBV28 and TRBJ2-7, with 9 nucleotides matching TRBD2. CDR1 MDHEN and CDR2 SYDVKM come from the germline V gene. The ends lost 5 bases at V and 1 base at J; junction bases unmatched: 12. CDR3 length: 17 amino acids. The CDR3 DNA sequence: TGTGCCAGCAGTCTCAGACTATATAGCGGGGGATCCTACGAGCAGTACTTC. Protein product: CASSLRLYSGGSYEQYF.

This rearrangement joins TRBV6-5 to TRBJ1-5; a weak D match, TRBD1 (6 bases). This CDR3 contains 13 residues. V was shortened by 5 bases and J by 4 bases, with 9 bases between the two germline ends. Germline CDR1 MNHEY, CDR2 SVGAGI. The CDR3, as DNA: TGTGCCAGCAGTACAGGGAAGAATCAGCCCCAGCATTTT. Encoded protein: CASSTGKNQPQHF.

The chain uses TRBV6-5 and TRBJ2-2, with 7 bases fitting TRBD2. CDR1 and CDR2 from the germline V gene are MNHEY and SVGAGI. CDR3 size: 15 residues. The J segment lost 6 bases and the V segment lost 1 base, leaving 5 bases of the junction unmatched. In DNA form, the CDR3 reads TGTGCCAGCAGTTACTTGGGAGCGGGGTCCGGGGAGCTGTTTTTT. This codes for CASSYLGAGSGELFF.

The V and J genes are TRBV5-1 and TRBJ2-2, with 12 positions matching TRBD2. The CDR3 spans 18 residues. From germline, CDR1 is SGHRS and CDR2 YFSETQ. V was pared by 1 base and J by 6 bases, with 10 bases of the junction left unmatched. In DNA, the CDR3 is TGCGCCAGCAGCTTGAATCGACGGACTAGCGGGACCGCCGGGGAGCTGTTTTTT. It translates to CASSLNRRTSGTAGELFF. Filled out from reference TRBV5-1 and TRBJ2-2, the complete variable domain reads KAGVTQTPRYLIKTRGQQVTLSCSPISGHRSVSWYQQTPGQGLQFLFEYFSETQRNKGNFPGRFSGRQFSNSRSEMNVSTLELGDSALYLCASSLNRRTSGTAGELFFGEGSRLTVL.

This chain uses TRBV4-2 with TRBJ2-3; no definite D call. Per the germline V gene, CDR1 is LGHNA and CDR2 is YNFKEQ. This CDR3 has 17 residues. The V end was cut by 1 base, the J end by 6 bases, with 20 bases between. The DNA of the CDR3 is TGTGCCAGCAGCCAAGGGTGGCCACTATTCGACCGGGATACGCAGTATTTT. Encoded protein: CASSQGWPLFDRDTQYF.

The chain has TRBV28 and TRBJ2-5, with 8 bases lining up with TRBD1. J gave up 5 bases and V 4 bases, and 9 bases lay outside the gene matches. Germline V gene lookup returns CDR1 MDHEN and CDR2 SYDVKM. The CDR3 runs 15 residues. CDR3 amino acids: CASSSAGTGGETQYF. The DNA of the CDR3 is TGTGCCAGCAGTTCCGCCGGGACAGGAGGGGAGACCCAGTACTTC.

This clonotype was detected only once. The chain employs TRBV21-1 and TRBJ2-2; the DNA was not compared with TRBD1, the D call given in the table. TRBV21-1 is reported as a pseudogene. There are 16 residues in the CDR3. CDR3 bases: TGTGCCAGCCCCGGACAGGGAGGCTCGGGTACCGGGGAGCTGTTTTTT. Its translation: CASPGQGGSGTGELFF.

The rearrangement links TRBV10-3 to TRBJ1-2; D is possibly TRBD1 (5 bases). This CDR3 spans 13 amino acids. CDR1 and CDR2 (germline): ENHRY, SYGVKD. Trimming stripped 10 bases from V and 8 bases from J, with 20 bases between. The CDR3 reads CATKGQDRRGYTF. Here the CDR3 DNA reads TGTGCCACGAAGGGGCAGGATCGGCGAGGCTACACCTTC.

This chain connects TRBV28 to TRBJ1-2, with TRBD1 identical over 7 bases. The CDR3 contains 15 residues. V trimming: 2 bases; J trimming: 1 base; junction bases outside the gene matches: 4. CDR1 and CDR2 from the germline V gene are MDHEN and SYDVKM. Here the CDR3 reads CASSLAGQLNYGYTF. CDR3 nucleotide sequence: TGTGCCAGCAGTTTAGCGGGACAGCTTAACTATGGCTACACCTTC.

CDR3 in amino acids: CSGRRGVGTDTQYF. CDR3 coding DNA: TGCAGCGGTCGACGGGGGGTAGGCACAGATACGCAGTATTTT. The chain is built from TRBV29-1 and TRBJ2-3, with 7 positions matching TRBD2. Germline values: CDR1 SQVTM, CDR2 ANQGSEA. V trimming: 7 bases; J trimming: 1 base; junction bases outside the gene matches: 8. The CDR3 sequence is 14 residues long.

This clonotype was observed a few times. The gene calls are TRBV27 and TRBJ2-3; D ambiguous. The CDR3 has 11 residues. Germline V lookup: CDR1 MNHEY, CDR2 SMNVEV (reference sequence). Trimming shortened V by 8 bases and J by 5 bases, and 8 bases separated the two germline ends. Written as DNA, the CDR3 is TGTGCCAGCGCCTCCCTAGATACGCAGTATTTT. Translation gives CASASLDTQYF.

This clonotype was detected once. The rearrangement joins TRBV10-3 to TRBJ2-5; 7 bases fit TRBD1. V lost 2 bases to trimming and J lost 7 bases; unmatched junction nucleotides: 10. The CDR3 extends over 15 amino acids. Germline V gene data show CDR1 as ENHRY and CDR2 as SYGVKD. The CDR3 nucleotides read TGTGCCATCAGTGAGGAACGTGACAGGGTGGCGACCCAGTACTTC. Protein sequence: CAISEERDRVATQYF.